These 3 T cell receptor beta chains were all obtained from the same sample, sequenced in a study of vaccination and CD4 T cells after COVID-19. The Oncomine TCR Beta short-read assay sequenced DNA from cultured CD4+ T cells. TCRdb reanalysed the PCR reads using MiXCR and keeps one entry per CDR3 protein. This table holds about 4,400 distinct CDR3 sequences, more than 25% found once. Treatment defined: approximately 10-day PBMC culture with coronavirus spike peptide pools or control peptides (ViraFEST assay). According to the study, CD4+ T cells from the unexposed donor were gathered ahead of the COVID-19 pandemic (2011-2018). The antigens for these receptors are not known. Sequencing was done on a sample of CD4+ T cells from blood, cultured in vitro. These receptors all come from a human donor in good health.

The rearrangement joins TRBV11-1 to TRBJ2-3; D remains unclear. Germline CDR1 and CDR2: SGHAT and FQDESV (reference sequence). Trimming took off 1 base at V and 2 bases at J, with 7 bases between the two ends. The CDR3 runs 14 residues. DNA of the CDR3: TGTGCCAGCAGCTTAGGGACCTTCACAGATACGCAGTATTTT. Protein: CASSLGTFTDTQYF.

This sequence joins TRBV6-1 and TRBJ2-5; a weak D match, TRBD1 (5 bases). Looked up from germline, CDR1 is MNHNS and CDR2 is SASEGT. The CDR3 contains 12 residues. V was clipped by 3 bases and J by 4 bases, with 6 bases between them. The CDR3 DNA reads TGTGCCAGCAGTGACCAGGGAGAGACCCAGTACTTC. Translated: CASSDQGETQYF.

This clonotype was picked up a small number of times. The V call is TRBV19, the J call TRBJ2-7; D possibly corresponds to TRBD1 (5 bases). The V and J ends lost 5 bases and 1 base respectively, with 15 bases between them. Germline CDR1 and CDR2: LNHDA and SQIVND (reference sequence). The CDR3 contains 15 residues. DNA for the CDR3: TGTGCCAGTAGTCCCTCCAGGGTTAGGTCCTACGAGCAGTACTTC. Translated, it gives CASSPSRVRSYEQYF.